This entry features one TCR beta chain sequence. Antigen unknown. This sample was included in a study of cytomegalovirus exposure and HLA in healthy donors. Study-level findings and limits: As a later analysis revealed, the rate of TCR association differed by HLA locus, with DRB1 most and HLA-C fewest. Later genetic work tied a missense DCLRE1C variant to beta-chain V and J trimming. While the bulk of TCR sequences proved rare, some public TCRs turned up in many donors.

Germline values: CDR1 LGHNT, CDR2 FRNRAP. CDR3 length: 12 residues. The V end was cut by 6 bases, the J end by 4 bases, with 7 bases between. The PCR employed 60 Vbeta primers together with 13 Jbeta primers. Here immunoSEQ multiplex PCR was the method, and the copy in TCRdb shows in-frame clones only, minus some. This sample has 170,000 or so clones, with 75% to 90% found just once. The sequence came from a man aged 25-40 years in good health and CMV-seropositive. J is TRBJ1-5 and V is TRBV12-5, with unresolved D. Sequenced input: PBMCs. CDR3 DNA sequence: TGTGCTAGTGGCGCGGAGAATCAGCCCCAGCATTTT. Protein: CASGAENQPQHF.